This entry describes one TCR beta chain. What it recognizes is unknown. The germline gene is not matched at one end of the junction; a read error may be the cause. These data come from a study of T-cell reconstitution after alpha-beta-depleted transplantation in children. The germline V gene has CDR1 DFQATT and CDR2 SNEGSKA (reference sequence). The CDR3 totals 11 residues. The study's findings and limits: Alpha-beta T cells present about two months after transplant were reported to originate from several hundred expanded graft clones. At day 60, the high TCRbeta diversity found in some patients originated from recipient T cells and thymic progenitors that had survived. Diversity and T-cell counts at one year after transplant derived mostly from new T cells.

The TCRbeta library was prepared with unique molecular identifiers. TCRdb reanalysed the PCR reads using MiXCR and keeps one entry per CDR3 protein. The sample includes fewer than 250,000 distinct CDR3 sequences, under 20% seen only once; the top ten take about 39%. The receptor's source is a male patient aged 2 to 10 who had a stem cell transplant for acute lymphoblastic leukemia, so the T cells may come from the graft donor. V gene TRBV20-1 combines with J gene TRBJ1-1; D is perhaps TRBD1 (5 bases). Sequencing used PBMCs, mostly from graft donor cells, obtained 360 days after TCRalphabeta/CD19-depleted stem cell transplant. The CDR3 region has the DNA TGCAGTGCTAGAGCTACAGGAGGCCCTGGATTT. Translated, it gives CSARATGGPGF.